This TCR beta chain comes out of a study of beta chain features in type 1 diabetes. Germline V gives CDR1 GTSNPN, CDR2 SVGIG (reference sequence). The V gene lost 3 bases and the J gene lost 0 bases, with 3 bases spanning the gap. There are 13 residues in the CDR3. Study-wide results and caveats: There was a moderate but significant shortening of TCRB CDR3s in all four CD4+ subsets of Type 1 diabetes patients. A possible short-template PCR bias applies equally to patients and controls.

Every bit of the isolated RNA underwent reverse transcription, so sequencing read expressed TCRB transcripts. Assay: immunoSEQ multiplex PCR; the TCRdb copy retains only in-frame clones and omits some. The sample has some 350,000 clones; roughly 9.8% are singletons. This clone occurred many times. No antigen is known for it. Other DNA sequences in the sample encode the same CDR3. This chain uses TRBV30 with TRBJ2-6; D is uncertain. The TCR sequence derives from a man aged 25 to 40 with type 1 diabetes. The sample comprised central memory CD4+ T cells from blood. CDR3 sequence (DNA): TGTGCCTGGAGCAGCTCTGGGGCCAACGTCCTGACTTTC. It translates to CAWSSSGANVLTF.